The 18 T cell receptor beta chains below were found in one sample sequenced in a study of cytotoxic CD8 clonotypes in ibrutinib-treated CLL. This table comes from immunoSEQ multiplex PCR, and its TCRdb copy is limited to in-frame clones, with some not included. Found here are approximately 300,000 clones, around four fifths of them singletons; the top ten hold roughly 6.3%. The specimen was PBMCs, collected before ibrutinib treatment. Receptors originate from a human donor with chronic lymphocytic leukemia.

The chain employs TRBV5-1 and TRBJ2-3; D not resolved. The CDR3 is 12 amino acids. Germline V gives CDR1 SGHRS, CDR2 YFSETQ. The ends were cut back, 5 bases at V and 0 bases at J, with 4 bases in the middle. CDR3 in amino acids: CASRVSTDTQYF. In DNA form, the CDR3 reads TGCGCCAGCAGAGTAAGCACAGATACGCAGTATTTT.

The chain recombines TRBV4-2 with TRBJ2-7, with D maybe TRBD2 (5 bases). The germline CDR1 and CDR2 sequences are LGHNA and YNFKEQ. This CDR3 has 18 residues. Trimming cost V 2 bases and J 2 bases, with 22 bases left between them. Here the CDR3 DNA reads TGTGCCAGCAGCCAATCCTTCGGGGAAGAACGAGGAGCCTACGAGCAGTACTTC. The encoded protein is CASSQSFGEERGAYEQYF.

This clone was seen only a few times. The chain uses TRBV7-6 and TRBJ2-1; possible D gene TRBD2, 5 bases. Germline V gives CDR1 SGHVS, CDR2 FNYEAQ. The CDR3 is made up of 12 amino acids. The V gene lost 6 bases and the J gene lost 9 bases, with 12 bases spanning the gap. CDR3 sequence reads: CASSSTRTEQFF. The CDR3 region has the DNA TGTGCCAGCAGTTCAACTAGGACTGAGCAGTTCTTC.

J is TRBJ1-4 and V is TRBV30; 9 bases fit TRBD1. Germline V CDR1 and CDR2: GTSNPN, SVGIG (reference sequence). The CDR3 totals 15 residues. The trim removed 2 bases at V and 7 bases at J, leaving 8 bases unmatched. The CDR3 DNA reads TGTGCCTGGAGTCCCTTGGACAGGGGTGCTGAAAAACTGTTTTTT. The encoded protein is CAWSPLDRGAEKLFF. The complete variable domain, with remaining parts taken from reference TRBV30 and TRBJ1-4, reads SQTIHQWPATLVQPVGSPLSLECTVEGTSNPNLYWYRQAAGRGLQLLFYSVGIGQISSEVPQNLSASRPQDRQFILSSKKLLLSDSGFYLCAWSPLDRGAEKLFFGSGTQLSVL.

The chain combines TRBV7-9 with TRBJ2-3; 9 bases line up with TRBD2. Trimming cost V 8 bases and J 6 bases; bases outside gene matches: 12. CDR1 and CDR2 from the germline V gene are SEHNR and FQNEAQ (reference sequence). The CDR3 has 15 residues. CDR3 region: CASFSLAGVVDTQYF. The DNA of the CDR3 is TGTGCCAGCTTTAGCTTAGCGGGAGTTGTCGATACGCAGTATTTT.

The chain's CDR3 is CASSLQGYEQYF. Here the CDR3 DNA reads TGTGCCAGCAGCTTACAGGGCTACGAGCAGTACTTC. This chain links TRBV7-6 with TRBJ2-7; D is perhaps TRBD1 (5 bases). The ends were cut back, 2 bases at V and 3 bases at J, with 5 bases in the middle. The germline V gene has CDR1 SGHVS and CDR2 FNYEAQ. The CDR3 spans 12 residues.

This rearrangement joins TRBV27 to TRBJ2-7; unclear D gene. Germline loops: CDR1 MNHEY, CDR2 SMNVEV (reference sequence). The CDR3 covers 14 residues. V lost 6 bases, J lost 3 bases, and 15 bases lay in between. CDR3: CASSASGHYYEQYF. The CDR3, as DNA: TGTGCCAGCAGCGCCTCTGGGCACTACTACGAGCAGTACTTC.

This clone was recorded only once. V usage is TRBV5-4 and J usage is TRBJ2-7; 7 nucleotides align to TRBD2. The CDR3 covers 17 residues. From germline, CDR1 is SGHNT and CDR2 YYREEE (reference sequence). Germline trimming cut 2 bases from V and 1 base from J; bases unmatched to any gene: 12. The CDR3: CASSLRGILAESYEQYF. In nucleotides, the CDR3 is TGTGCCAGCAGCTTAAGAGGGATTCTAGCGGAGTCCTACGAGCAGTACTTC. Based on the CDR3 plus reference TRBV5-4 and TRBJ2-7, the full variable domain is ETGVTQSPTHLIKTRGQQVTLRCSSQSGHNTVSWYQQALGQGPQFIFQYYREEENGRGNFPPRFSGLQFPNYSSELNVNALELDDSALYLCASSLRGILAESYEQYFGPGTRLTVT.

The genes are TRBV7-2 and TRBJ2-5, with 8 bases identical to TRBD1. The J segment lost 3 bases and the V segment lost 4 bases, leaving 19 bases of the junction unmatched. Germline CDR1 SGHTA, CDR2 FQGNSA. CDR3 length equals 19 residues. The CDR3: CASSSRRVRDRRTKETQYF. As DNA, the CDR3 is TGTGCCAGCAGCTCGCGACGCGTCAGGGACAGGCGGACTAAAGAGACCCAGTACTTC.

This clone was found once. CDR3 DNA: TGCAGCGTCTCTGGGGGTCCCGGGACAGGGGGAATAACAGATACGCAGTATTTT. Protein: CSVSGGPGTGGITDTQYF. The gene calls are TRBV29-1 and TRBJ2-3; TRBD1 matches 11 bases. The CDR3 spans 18 residues. CDR1 is SQVTM and CDR2 is ANQGSEA in the germline V gene. The V gene end was trimmed by 6 bases and the J gene end by 3 bases; junction bases not matched to a gene: 17.

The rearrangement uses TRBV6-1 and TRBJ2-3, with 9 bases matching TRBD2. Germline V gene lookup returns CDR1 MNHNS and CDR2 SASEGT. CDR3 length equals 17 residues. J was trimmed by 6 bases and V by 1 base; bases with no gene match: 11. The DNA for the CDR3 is TGTGCCAGCAGTGAAGGAGCGGGTGCGGGAGGGTGGGATACGCAGTATTTT. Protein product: CASSEGAGAGGWDTQYF.

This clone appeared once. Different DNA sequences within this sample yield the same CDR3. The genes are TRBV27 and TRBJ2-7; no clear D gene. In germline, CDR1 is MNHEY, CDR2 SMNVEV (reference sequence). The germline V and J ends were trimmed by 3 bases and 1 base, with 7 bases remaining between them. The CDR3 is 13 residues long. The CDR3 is CASSLSLSYEQYF. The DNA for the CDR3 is TGTGCCAGCAGTTTGTCGCTATCCTACGAGCAGTACTTC.

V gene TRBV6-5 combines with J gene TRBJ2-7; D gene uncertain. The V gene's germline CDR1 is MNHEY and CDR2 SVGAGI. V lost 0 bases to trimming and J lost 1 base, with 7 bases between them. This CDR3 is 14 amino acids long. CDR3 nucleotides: TGTGCCAGCAGTTACTCTCAGGTTTCCTACGAGCAGTACTTC. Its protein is CASSYSQVSYEQYF.

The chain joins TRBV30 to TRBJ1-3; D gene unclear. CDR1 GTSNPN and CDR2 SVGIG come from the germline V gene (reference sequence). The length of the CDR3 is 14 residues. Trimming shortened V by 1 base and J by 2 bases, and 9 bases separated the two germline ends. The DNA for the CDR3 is TGTGCCTGGAGTGCGGGGAGGCCTGGAAACACCATATATTTT. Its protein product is CAWSAGRPGNTIYF. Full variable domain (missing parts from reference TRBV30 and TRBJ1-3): SQTIHQWPATLVQPVGSPLSLECTVEGTSNPNLYWYRQAAGRGLQLLFYSVGIGQISSEVPQNLSASRPQDRQFILSSKKLLLSDSGFYLCAWSAGRPGNTIYFGEGSWLTVV.

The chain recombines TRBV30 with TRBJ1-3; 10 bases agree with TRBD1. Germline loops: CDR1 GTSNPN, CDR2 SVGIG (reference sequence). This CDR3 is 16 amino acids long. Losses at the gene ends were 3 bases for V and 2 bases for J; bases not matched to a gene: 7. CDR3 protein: CAWRNRQGAPGNTIYF. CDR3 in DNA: TGTGCCTGGAGGAATCGACAGGGGGCACCTGGAAACACCATATATTTT.

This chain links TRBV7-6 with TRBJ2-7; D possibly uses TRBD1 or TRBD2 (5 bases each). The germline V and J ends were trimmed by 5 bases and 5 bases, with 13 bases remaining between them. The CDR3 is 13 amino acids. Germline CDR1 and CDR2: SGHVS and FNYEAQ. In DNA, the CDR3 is TGTGCCAGCAGCGGGGGAACAGGCCACGAGCAGTACTTC. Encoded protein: CASSGGTGHEQYF.

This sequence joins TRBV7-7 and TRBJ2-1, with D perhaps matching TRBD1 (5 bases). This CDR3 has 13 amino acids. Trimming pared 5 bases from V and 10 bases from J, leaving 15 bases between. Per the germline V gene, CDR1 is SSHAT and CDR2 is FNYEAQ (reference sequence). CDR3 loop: CASSPFPRQEQFF. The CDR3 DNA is TGTGCCAGCAGCCCCTTCCCACGACAGGAGCAGTTCTTC.

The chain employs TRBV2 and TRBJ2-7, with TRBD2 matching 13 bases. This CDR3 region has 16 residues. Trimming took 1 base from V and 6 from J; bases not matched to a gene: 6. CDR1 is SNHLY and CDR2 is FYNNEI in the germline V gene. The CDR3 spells CASSEGWTSGRFEQYF. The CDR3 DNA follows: TGTGCCAGCAGTGAAGGGTGGACTAGCGGGAGATTCGAGCAGTACTTC. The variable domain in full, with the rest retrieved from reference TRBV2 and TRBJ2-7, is EPEVTQTPSHQVTQMGQEVILRCVPISNHLYFYWYRQILGQKVEFLVSFYNNEISEKSEIFDDQFSVERPDGSNFTLKIRSTKLEDSAMYFCASSEGWTSGRFEQYFGPGTRLTVT.